This TCR beta chain comes out of a study of cytomegalovirus exposure and HLA in healthy donors. The PCR employed 60 Vbeta primers together with 13 Jbeta primers. Assay: immunoSEQ multiplex PCR; the TCRdb copy retains only in-frame clones and omits some. The sample gives 100,000 to 150,000 clones, 77% of which show up once; more than 4% is in the top ten. Study-level results: Most CMV-associated TCR beta chains appeared HLA-restricted in a later analysis. In vitro experiments confirmed that three CMV-associated chains were specific for CMV antigens. Previously analyzed data showed that most TCR beta V segments were productive at a frequency of about 87% or about 30%. Later analysis showed TCR association rates varying by HLA locus, highest for DRB1 and lowest for HLA-C.

This clone was counted a few times. Antigen specificity is unknown. The receptor's source is a male donor in good health and CMV-seropositive. What was sequenced was PBMCs.

The CDR3 sequence is CASSPGRANEQFF. Here the CDR3 DNA reads TGTGCCAGTAGTCCGGGGAGGGCCAATGAGCAGTTCTTC. The chain has TRBV19 and TRBJ2-1, with 7 bases fitting TRBD2. The CDR3 runs to 13 residues. The V and J ends lost 5 bases and 6 bases, in that order; junction bases with no gene match: 4. Germline CDR1 is LNHDA and CDR2 is SQIVND (reference sequence).